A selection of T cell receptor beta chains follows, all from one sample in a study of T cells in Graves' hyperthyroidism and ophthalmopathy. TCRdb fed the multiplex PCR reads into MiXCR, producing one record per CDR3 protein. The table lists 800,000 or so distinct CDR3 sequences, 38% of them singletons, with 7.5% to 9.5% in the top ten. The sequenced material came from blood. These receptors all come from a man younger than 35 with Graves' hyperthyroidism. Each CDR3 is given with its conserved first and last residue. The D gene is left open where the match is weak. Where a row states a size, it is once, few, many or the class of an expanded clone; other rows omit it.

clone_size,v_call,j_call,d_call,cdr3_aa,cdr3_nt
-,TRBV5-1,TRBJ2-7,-,CASRAYSYEQYF,TGCGCCAGCAGGGCCTATTCCTACGAGCAGTACTTC
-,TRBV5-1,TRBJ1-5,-,CASTRVGTDDTQHF,TGCGCCAGCACTAGGGTTGGGACGGATGATACCCAGCATTTT
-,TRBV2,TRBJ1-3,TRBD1,CASSPTGDTIYF,TGTGCCAGCAGTCCTACAGGGGACACCATATATTTT
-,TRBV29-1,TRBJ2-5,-,CSVGGGRQELETQYF,TGCAGCGTTGGGGGCGGACGGCAGGAGTTGGAGACCCAGTACTTC
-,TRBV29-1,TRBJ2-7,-,CSVEAGSEQYF,TGCAGCGTTGAAGCAGGGAGCGAGCAGTACTTC
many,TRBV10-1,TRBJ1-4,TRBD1,CASSDSADRREKLFF,TGCGCCAGCAGTGATTCCGCGGACAGGCGTGAAAAACTGTTTTTT
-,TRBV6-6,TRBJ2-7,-,CASSTQSYYEQYF,TGTGCCAGCAGTACACAGTCGTACTACGAGCAGTACTTC
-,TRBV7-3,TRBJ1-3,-,CASSLIRDSGNTIYF,TGTGCCAGCAGCTTAATAAGGGACTCTGGAAACACCATATATTTT
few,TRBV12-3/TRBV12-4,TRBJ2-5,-,CASSGSQGKETQYF,TGTGCCAGCAGTGGCTCACAGGGAAAAGAGACCCAGTACTTC
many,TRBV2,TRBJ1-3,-,CASNPSGNTIYF,TGTGCCAGCAACCCCTCTGGAAACACCATATATTTT
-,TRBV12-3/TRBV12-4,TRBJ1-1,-,CASMELTVGNTEAFF,TGTGCCAGCATGGAACTGACCGTTGGGAACACTGAAGCTTTCTTT
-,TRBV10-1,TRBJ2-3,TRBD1,CASSKRGRTDTQYF,TGCGCCAGCAGTAAGAGGGGGCGTACAGATACGCAGTATTTT
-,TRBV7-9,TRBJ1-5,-,CASSETENYEQPQHF,TGTGCCAGCAGTGAAACGGAGAATTACGAGCAGCCCCAGCATTTT
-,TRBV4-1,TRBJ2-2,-,CASSLQWTGELFF,TGCGCCAGCAGCCTACAGTGGACCGGGGAGCTGTTTTTT
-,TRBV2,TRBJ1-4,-,CASSYDREEKLFF,TGTGCCAGCAGTTACGACAGAGAAGAAAAACTGTTTTTT
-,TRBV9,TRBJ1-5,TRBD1,CASSVATGDVGQPQHF,TGTGCCAGCAGCGTCGCGACAGGGGATGTGGGTCAGCCCCAGCATTTT
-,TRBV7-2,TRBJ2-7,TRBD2,CASSFGTSGNEQYF,TGTGCCAGCAGTTTTGGGACTAGCGGGAACGAGCAGTACTTC
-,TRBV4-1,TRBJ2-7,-,CASSQGSGRDSYEQYF,TGCGCCAGCAGCCAAGGTTCGGGACGGGACTCCTACGAGCAGTACTTC
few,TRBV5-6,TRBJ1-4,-,CASSLDPADEKLFF,TGTGCCAGCAGCTTGGATCCCGCTGATGAAAAACTGTTTTTT
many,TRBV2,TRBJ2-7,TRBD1,CASSPGTASYEQYF,TGTGCCAGCAGTCCCGGGACAGCGTCCTACGAGCAGTACTTC
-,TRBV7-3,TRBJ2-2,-,CASSLRGGTGELFF,TGTGCCAGCAGCTTAAGGGGAGGCACCGGGGAGCTGTTTTTT
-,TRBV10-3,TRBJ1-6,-,CAISESVTGNSPLHF,TGTGCCATCAGTGAGTCAGTGACAGGAAATTCACCCCTCCACTTT
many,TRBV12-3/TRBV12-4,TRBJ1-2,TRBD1,CASSRQGTYGYTF,TGTGCCAGCAGCAGACAGGGTACCTATGGCTACACCTTC
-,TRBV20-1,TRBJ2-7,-,CSVGPSGQREQYF,TGCAGCGTCGGCCCCAGCGGTCAAAGGGAGCAGTACTTC
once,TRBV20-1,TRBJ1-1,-,CSARSRQVNTEAFF,TGCAGTGCTAGAAGCCGCCAGGTAAACACTGAAGCTTTCTTT
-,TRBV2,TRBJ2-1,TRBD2,CASKSGSGYNEQFF,TGTGCCAGCAAGAGCGGGAGTGGCTACAATGAGCAGTTCTTC
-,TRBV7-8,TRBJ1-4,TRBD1,CASSYRGENEKLFF,TGTGCCAGCAGCTACAGGGGAGAAAATGAAAAATTGTTTTTT
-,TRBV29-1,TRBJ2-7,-,CASSLPGAMVDEQYF,TGTGCCAGCAGCTTGCCAGGGGCTATGGTTGACGAGCAGTACTTC
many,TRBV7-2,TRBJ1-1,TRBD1,CASSLGNRGAFF,TGTGCCAGCAGCTTAGGGAACAGGGGTGCTTTCTTT
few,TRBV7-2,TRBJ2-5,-,CASSLDLQGQETQYF,TGTGCCAGCAGCTTAGATCTACAGGGCCAAGAGACCCAGTACTTC
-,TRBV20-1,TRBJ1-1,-,CSASQANTEAFF,TGCAGTGCTAGCCAGGCCAACACTGAAGCTTTCTTT
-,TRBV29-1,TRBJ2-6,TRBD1,CSALRQGEVTGANVLTF,TGCAGCGCCCTGAGACAGGGCGAGGTCACTGGGGCCAACGTCCTGACTTTC
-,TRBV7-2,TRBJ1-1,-,CASSRRSTGMNTEAFF,TGTGCCAGCAGCCGGCGATCCACAGGTATGAACACTGAAGCTTTCTTT
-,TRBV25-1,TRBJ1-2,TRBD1,CASSVPGQGLYGYTF,TGTGCCAGCAGTGTTCCGGGACAGGGACTGTATGGCTACACCTTC
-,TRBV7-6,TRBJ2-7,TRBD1,CASLGDRGPYEQYF,TGTGCCAGCTTGGGCGACAGGGGCCCCTACGAGCAGTACTTC
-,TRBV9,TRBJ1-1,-,CASSRRGPALNTEAFF,TGTGCCAGCAGCAGGAGGGGACCAGCCTTGAACACTGAAGCTTTCTTT